This T cell receptor (beta chain) derives from a study of beta chain features in type 1 diabetes. Expressed TCRB transcripts were sequenced because the entire RNA isolate underwent reverse transcription. Using immunoSEQ multiplex PCR, the repertoire was profiled, and TCRdb retains in-frame clones only, with some absent. The profile shows around 250,000 clones, about 30% of them singletons. This CDR3 contains 14 residues. The ends lost 2 bases at V and 5 bases at J; junction bases unmatched: 6. Germline CDR1 reads MDHEN; CDR2 reads SYDVKM. Sequences were obtained from central memory CD4+ T cells from blood. This chain uses TRBV28 with TRBJ2-7, with TRBD1 identical over 7 bases. The clonotype originates from a man aged 25-45 years in good health. The CDR3 loop is CASSLAGTVNEQYF. CDR3 nucleotides: TGTGCCAGCAGTTTAGCCGGGACAGTTAACGAGCAGTACTTC.